These 22 T cell receptor beta chains were sequenced from one sample in a study of beta chain features in type 1 diabetes. Regarding the study as a whole: Patients with Type 1 diabetes showed moderately but significantly shorter TCRB CDR3s in all four CD4+ subsets.

These receptors' targets are unknown. Investigators reverse transcribed all isolated RNA, so they sequenced expressed TCRB transcripts. The data were produced by immunoSEQ multiplex PCR, yet TCRdb's version contains in-frame clones alone and is incomplete. The data show around 280,000 clones, about 15% seen once. The sample taken for sequencing was naive CD4+ T cells from blood. The receptor set was obtained from a man between 18 and 35 years old with type 1 diabetes.

The V and J genes are TRBV4-3 and TRBJ2-3; 11 nucleotides line up with TRBD2. V lost 1 base to trimming and J lost 8 bases; unmatched junction nucleotides: 5. This CDR3 region has 15 residues. CDR1 is LGHNA, CDR2 YSLEER, per germline. This chain's CDR3 is CASSQGLAGTGTQYF. As DNA, the CDR3 is TGCGCCAGCAGCCAAGGACTAGCGGGGACCGGTACGCAGTATTTT.

This chain joins TRBV20-1 and TRBJ2-5; 7 bases map to TRBD1. CDR1 is DFQATT, CDR2 SNEGSKA, per germline (reference sequence). The CDR3 sequence is 10 residues long. J lost 9 bases, V lost 3 bases, and 1 base had no gene match. The CDR3: CSASTGAQYF. CDR3 coding DNA: TGCAGTGCTAGTACAGGGGCCCAGTACTTC.

This clone has more than one count but fewer than ten. The chain couples TRBV13 to TRBJ2-7; D is perhaps TRBD1 (6 bases). The germline V and J ends were trimmed by 0 bases and 3 bases, with 9 bases remaining between them. Per germline, CDR1 PRHDT and CDR2 FYEKMQ (reference sequence). This CDR3 has 14 amino acids. The CDR3 spells CASSLGGTNYEQYF. CDR3 in DNA: TGTGCCAGCAGCTTAGGCGGGACAAACTACGAGCAGTACTTC.

This clone appeared a few times. This chain links TRBV6-6 with TRBJ1-1; the match to TRBD1 covers 8 bases. V gave up 1 base and J gave up 3 bases; unmatched junction bases: 4. The CDR3 consists of 15 residues. The germline CDR1 and CDR2 sequences are MNHNY and SVGAGI (reference sequence). For the CDR3, the DNA is TGTGCCAGCAGTTACTTCGGACAGGGCGACACTGAAGCTTTCTTT. This codes for CASSYFGQGDTEAFF.

This clone was observed a handful of times. This chain links TRBV9 with TRBJ2-5, with D possibly being TRBD2 (6 bases). Deletions cut 4 bases from V and 5 bases from J, with 30 bases between. CDR1 is SGDLS and CDR2 is YYNGEE in the germline V gene. The CDR3 runs to 19 residues. The DNA of the CDR3 is TGTGCCAGCAGCTCCCCGGGTAGGATAGTGCCTAGCGCAGGCGAGACCCAGTACTTC. This sequence encodes CASSSPGRIVPSAGETQYF.

The chain uses TRBV28 and TRBJ2-7; the D gene is possibly TRBD2 (6 bases). CDR3 length: 14 residues. The germline gives CDR1 MDHEN, CDR2 SYDVKM. V gave up 2 bases and J gave up 9 bases, with 17 bases separating them. CDR3 residues: CASSLGTYRSGQYF. Written as DNA, the CDR3 is TGTGCCAGCAGTTTAGGGACTTACCGCTCGGGGCAGTACTTC.

The V and J genes are TRBV7-2 and TRBJ2-7; maybe TRBD1 (6 bases). Germline CDR1 reads SGHTA; CDR2 reads FQGNSA. The CDR3 extends over 14 amino acids. Trimming stripped 3 bases from V and 4 bases from J, with 13 bases between. As DNA, the CDR3 is TGTGCCAGCAGCTTCGGACAGCGGCTGTACGAGCAGTACTTC. It specifies CASSFGQRLYEQYF.

The chain couples TRBV30 to TRBJ1-1; TRBD1 agrees at 7 bases. After removal of 2 bases from V and 7 bases from J, the junction contained 4 bases not matched to a gene. CDR3 length: 12 amino acids. Germline V CDR1 and CDR2: GTSNPN, SVGIG (reference sequence). CDR3 in amino acids: CAWSRQGGEAFF. The CDR3 region has the DNA TGTGCCTGGAGTAGGCAGGGGGGTGAAGCTTTCTTT.

The V gene is TRBV28, the J gene TRBJ1-4; D gene ambiguous. Germline assignment: CDR1 MDHEN and CDR2 SYDVKM. The CDR3 covers 13 residues. V shed 3 bases and J shed 4 bases, with 6 bases lying between them. CDR3 nucleotide sequence: TGTGCCAGCAGTTTGCGGAGTAATGAAAAACTGTTTTTT. It encodes CASSLRSNEKLFF.

This clone was observed a handful of times. The V gene is TRBV27, the J gene TRBJ2-1, with 9 nucleotides matching TRBD2. Germline V gives CDR1 MNHEY, CDR2 SMNVEV (reference sequence). The CDR3 contains 15 residues. V shed 4 bases, J shed 4 bases, and the junction held 5 bases outside the gene matches. CDR3 DNA: TGTGCCAGCAGTTCCCGCCTAGCGGGGTACAATGAGCAGTTCTTC. It is translated as CASSSRLAGYNEQFF.

This clone was counted between two and nine times. The chain carries TRBV7-9 and TRBJ2-3; TRBD2 matches 13 bases. Germline CDR1 is SEHNR and CDR2 is FQNEAQ (reference sequence). V lost 3 bases, J lost 5 bases, and 14 bases stayed unmatched. The CDR3 covers 19 residues. The DNA for the CDR3 is TGTGCCAGCAGCTTTAGAACCCGACTAGCGGGGGGTCGGGTAGATACGCAGTATTTT. It specifies CASSFRTRLAGGRVDTQYF.

This clone was seen more than once but under ten times. J is TRBJ2-1 and V is TRBV12-5; a possible D gene is TRBD2 (6 bases). The CDR3 contains 14 residues. Germline V gene lookup returns CDR1 LGHNT and CDR2 FRNRAP. Trimming removed 1 base at V and 9 bases at J, with 13 bases between. In DNA form, the CDR3 reads TGTGCTAGTGGTTTGGGGGCGGGACGAGGTGAGCAGTTCTTC. Translating gives CASGLGAGRGEQFF.

This clone was found a few times. This chain joins TRBV6-5 and TRBJ2-7, with 11 bases identical to TRBD2. The junction had 3 bases not matched to a gene; V was cut back by 5 bases and J by 3 bases. The CDR3 contains 14 residues. Per germline, CDR1 MNHEY and CDR2 SVGAGI. The CDR3 DNA is TGTGCCAGCAGTAGACTAGCGGGGTACTACGAGCAGTACTTC. This encodes CASSRLAGYYEQYF.

In its sample, this clone was seen a few times. The V call is TRBV30, the J call TRBJ2-1, with a weak D call TRBD2 (6 bases). Per germline, CDR1 GTSNPN and CDR2 SVGIG (reference sequence). This CDR3 has 14 amino acids. V dropped 5 bases and J dropped 2 bases, with 13 bases sitting between them. The CDR3 DNA sequence: TGTGCCTGGGGGGGGTGGCGGGCCTACAATGAGCAGTTCTTC. Translation gives CAWGGWRAYNEQFF.

DNA for the CDR3: TGTGCCAGCAGTGCCGAAGGGGGCTTTCAGTTCTTC. It codes for CASSAEGGFQFF. The gene calls are TRBV6-4 and TRBJ2-1, with TRBD1 identical over 7 bases. From germline, CDR1 is MRHNA and CDR2 SNTAGT. This CDR3 has 12 amino acids. The trim removed 4 bases at V and 13 bases at J, leaving 7 bases unmatched.

This clone showed up just a few times. J is TRBJ2-7 and V is TRBV7-2; 9 positions agree with TRBD2. The length of the CDR3 is 13 residues. Per germline, CDR1 SGHTA and CDR2 FQGNSA. J gave up 5 bases and V 7 bases, and 6 bases lay outside the gene matches. The CDR3 loop reads CASTLAGLNEQYF. As DNA, the CDR3 is TGTGCCAGCACCCTAGCGGGACTGAACGAGCAGTACTTC.

This chain connects TRBV29-1 to TRBJ2-1; TRBD2 is a possible D gene (7 bases). CDR3 size: 17 residues. Germline V gene data show CDR1 as SQVTM and CDR2 as ANQGSEA. Trimming shortened V by 6 bases and J by 7 bases, and 28 bases separated the two germline ends. The CDR3 DNA sequence: TGCAGCGTGAGACGGCAGGGGAGGGGCCGAATGAGGAATGAGCAGTTCTTC. Translation gives CSVRRQGRGRMRNEQFF.

This clone was picked up a small number of times. V gene TRBV5-1 combines with J gene TRBJ2-1; D is perhaps TRBD2 (5 bases). The V gene lost 5 bases and the J gene lost 14 bases, with 29 bases spanning the gap. The CDR3 extends over 16 amino acids. Per germline, CDR1 SGHRS and CDR2 YFSETQ. In nucleotides, the CDR3 is TGCGCCAGCAGTATGAGCGGCCTAATGGGTTCCGGTAGCAAGTTCTTC. It translates to CASSMSGLMGSGSKFF.

This clone has a handful of counts. V is TRBV4-3 and J is TRBJ1-6; TRBD1 is a possible D gene (5 bases). The CDR3 runs to 17 residues. Germline lookup yields CDR1 LGHNA and CDR2 YSLEER. V shed 0 bases and J shed 7 bases, with 16 bases lying between them. The CDR3 DNA follows: TGCGCCAGCAGCCAAGATCTTGTGACAGTGTCAAATTCACCCCTCCACTTT. Its translation: CASSQDLVTVSNSPLHF.

In its sample, this clone was seen a few times. The genes are TRBV28 and TRBJ2-7, with 9 positions matching TRBD1. Trimming cost V 6 bases and J 0 bases; bases outside gene matches: 3. Germline loops: CDR1 MDHEN, CDR2 SYDVKM. CDR3 length equals 14 residues. The CDR3 region is CASRGQGSSYEQYF. The CDR3 region has the DNA TGTGCCAGCAGGGGACAGGGCAGCTCCTACGAGCAGTACTTC.

The chain recombines TRBV28 with TRBJ1-4, with a possible D match to TRBD1 (5 bases). CDR3 length: 17 residues. V was shortened by 3 bases and J by 8 bases, with 22 bases between the two germline ends. Germline CDR1 is MDHEN and CDR2 is SYDVKM. Here the CDR3 reads CASSFPGDKFEGEKLFF. In nucleotides, the CDR3 is TGTGCCAGCAGTTTCCCGGGAGACAAATTCGAGGGGGAAAAACTGTTTTTT.

The CDR3 nucleotides read TGTGCCAGCAGGAGCTCTGGGGCCAACGTCCTGACTTTC. This gives the protein CASRSSGANVLTF. This rearrangement joins TRBV5-6 to TRBJ2-6; no clear D. Germline V gene sequence: CDR1 SGHDT, CDR2 YYEEEE. This CDR3 has 13 residues. V lost 5 bases to trimming and J lost 0 bases, with 3 bases between them.